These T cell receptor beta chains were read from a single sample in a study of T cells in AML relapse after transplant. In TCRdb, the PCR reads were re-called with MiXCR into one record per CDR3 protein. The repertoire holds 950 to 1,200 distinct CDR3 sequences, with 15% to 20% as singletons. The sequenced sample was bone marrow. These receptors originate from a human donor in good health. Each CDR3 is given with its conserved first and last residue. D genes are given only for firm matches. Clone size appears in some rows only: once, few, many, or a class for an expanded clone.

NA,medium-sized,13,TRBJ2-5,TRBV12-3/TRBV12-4,TGTGCCAGCAGTTACAGGAGCCAAGAGACCCAGTACTTC,CASSYRSQETQYF
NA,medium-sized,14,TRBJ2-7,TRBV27,TGTGCCAGCAGTTGGGCTGAGGTGGGCTACGAGCAGTACTTC,CASSWAEVGYEQYF
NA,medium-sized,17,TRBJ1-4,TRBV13,TGTGCCAGCAGCTCGACCGGGACAACTGCAACTAATGAAAAACTGTTTTTT,CASSSTGTTATNEKLFF
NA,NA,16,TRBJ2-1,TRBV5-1,TGCGCCAGCAGCGCTCCGGGACTGTGCTCCTACAATGAGCAGTTCTTC,CASSAPGLCSYNEQFF
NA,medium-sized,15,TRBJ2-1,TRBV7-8,TGTGCCAGCAGCCCCGAGAGGGGGGCGGCGAGGGAGCAGTTCTTC,CASSPERGAAREQFF
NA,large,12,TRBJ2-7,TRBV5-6,TGTGCCAGCAGCTTCGTAAGGTCCGAGCAGTACTTC,CASSFVRSEQYF
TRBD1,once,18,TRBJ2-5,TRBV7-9,TGTGCCAGCAGCTTAGCGACCGGGACAGGGGGCGGGAGAGAGACCCAGTACTTC,CASSLATGTGGGRETQYF
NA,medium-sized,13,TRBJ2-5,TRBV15,TGTGCCACCAGCAGAGACAAACAAGAGACCCAGTACTTC,CATSRDKQETQYF
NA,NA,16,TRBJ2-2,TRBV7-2,TGTGACAGCAGACTAGGGGGGCTAGCGCGATACGGAGAGCTGTTTTTT,CDSRLGGLARYGELFF
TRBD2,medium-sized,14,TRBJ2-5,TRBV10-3,TGTGCCATCAGGGCGGGAGGGGGCCTTGAGACCCAGTACTTC,CAIRAGGGLETQYF
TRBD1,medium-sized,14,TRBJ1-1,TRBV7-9,TGTGCCAGCAGCCCCCGGGACAGGGCGCCTGAAGCTTTCTTT,CASSPRDRAPEAFF
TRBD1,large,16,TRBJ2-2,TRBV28,TGTGCCAGCAGTTTAATTCGGACAGGGGGCACCGGGGAGCTGTTTTTT,CASSLIRTGGTGELFF
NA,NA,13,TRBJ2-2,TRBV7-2,TGTGCCAGCAGCTTAGAAGGGGCCGGGGAGCTGTTTTTT,CASSLEGAGELFF
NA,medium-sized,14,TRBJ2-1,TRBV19,TGTGCCAGTACCGGGGAGTGGAGCGCGAGCTCTCAGTTCTTC,CASTGEWSASSQFF
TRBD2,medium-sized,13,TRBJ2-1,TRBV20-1,TGCAGTGCTGCGGGACTAGCGGGAGGGGTCCAGTTCTTC,CSAAGLAGGVQFF
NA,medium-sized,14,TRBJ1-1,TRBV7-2,TGTGCCAGCAGACCGGGACATTTGAACACTGAAGCTTTCTTT,CASRPGHLNTEAFF
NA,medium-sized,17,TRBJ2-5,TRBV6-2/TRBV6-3,TGTGCCAGCAGCCATTCCTTGAGACAGATGTTCCGAGAGACCCAGTACTTC,CASSHSLRQMFRETQYF
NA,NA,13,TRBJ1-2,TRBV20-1,TGCAGTGCTAGTAGGGGCACTCGTTATGGCTACACCTTC,CSASRGTRYGYTF
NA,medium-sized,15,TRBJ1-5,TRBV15,TGTGCCACCAGCAGATCCCCCAGTAGTAATCAGCCCCAGCATTTT,CATSRSPSSNQPQHF
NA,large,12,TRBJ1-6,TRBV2,TGTGCCAGCAACCAAAATAATTCACCCCTCCACTTT,CASNQNNSPLHF